One sample yielded the 14 T cell receptor beta chains listed below, sequenced in a study of OX40 agonist ivuxolimab in advanced cancers. Repertoires were generated with immunoSEQ multiplex PCR, while TCRdb's copy carries only in-frame clones and drops some. The data contain over 70,000 clones, approximately 90% of them singletons. The specimen comprised CD4+ or CD8+ T cells sorted from blood, sampled in a trial of the OX40 agonist ivuxolimab. The receptor set was obtained from an adult with an advanced solid tumor such as melanoma, head and neck, liver or kidney cancer.

The genes are TRBV7-9 and TRBJ2-7, with 9 bases matching TRBD1. The CDR3 spans 15 residues. Per the germline V gene, CDR1 is SEHNR and CDR2 is FQNEAQ (reference sequence). V lost 5 bases, J lost 1 base, and 6 bases stayed unmatched. CDR3 amino acids: CASSPTGGTSYEQYF. For the CDR3, the DNA is TGTGCCAGCAGCCCCACAGGGGGCACGTCCTACGAGCAGTACTTC. Variable domain in full (rest from reference TRBV7-9 and TRBJ2-7): DTGVSQNPRHKITKRGQNVTFRCDPISEHNRLYWYRQTLGQGPEFLTYFQNEAQLEKSRLLSDRFSAERPKGSFSTLEIQRTEQGDSAMYLCASSPTGGTSYEQYFGPGTRLTVT.

This clone occurred once. V is TRBV27 and J is TRBJ2-5, with D hard to call. The V and J ends lost 4 bases and 2 bases respectively, with 5 bases between them. This CDR3 spans 12 amino acids. CDR1 is MNHEY and CDR2 is SMNVEV in the germline V gene (reference sequence). The CDR3: CASSYLQETQYF. CDR3 DNA sequence: TGTGCCAGCAGTTACCTTCAAGAGACCCAGTACTTC.

The V call is TRBV27, the J call TRBJ2-7; the D is unclear. The CDR3 consists of 13 residues. Germline CDR1 MNHEY, CDR2 SMNVEV (reference sequence). V was shortened by 2 bases and J by 0 bases, with 5 bases between the two germline ends. DNA for the CDR3: TGTGCCAGCAGTTTAGCCTCCTCCTACGAGCAGTACTTC. This encodes CASSLASSYEQYF.

The rearrangement uses TRBV6-5 and TRBJ2-1, with D possibly being TRBD2 (5 bases). The CDR3 sequence is 15 residues long. Germline V gives CDR1 MNHEY, CDR2 SVGAGI. The V end was cut by 4 bases, the J end by 2 bases, with 12 bases between. The CDR3 sequence is CASSSVGVPYNEQFF. The CDR3 nucleotides are TGTGCCAGCAGTTCCGTCGGGGTTCCCTACAATGAGCAGTTCTTC.

The genes are TRBV7-9 and TRBJ1-5; TRBD1 is a possible D gene (6 bases). CDR1 is SEHNR, CDR2 FQNEAQ, per germline (reference sequence). V lost 5 bases to trimming and J lost 3 bases, with 11 bases between them. The length of the CDR3 is 14 residues. This CDR3 is CASSQTGNNQPQHF. Here the CDR3 DNA reads TGTGCCAGCAGCCAGACAGGAAACAATCAGCCCCAGCATTTT.

J is TRBJ2-1 and V is TRBV29-1; D call uncertain. Germline CDR1 and CDR2: SQVTM and ANQGSEA. This CDR3 comprises 13 residues. V was pared by 4 bases and J by 2 bases, with 9 bases between. CDR3 DNA: TGCAGCGTTGGCAGAGTTCCCTACAATGAGCAGTTCTTC. Translating it yields CSVGRVPYNEQFF.

The rearrangement uses TRBV27 and TRBJ2-3, with D perhaps matching TRBD1 or TRBD2 (5 bases each). The CDR3 has 14 amino acids. The germline V gene has CDR1 MNHEY and CDR2 SMNVEV (reference sequence). Trimming pared 8 bases from V and 2 bases from J, leaving 14 bases between. This CDR3 is CASWALGTTDTQYF. As DNA, the CDR3 is TGTGCCAGCTGGGCCCTGGGGACCACAGATACGCAGTATTTT.

In its sample, this clone was seen once. The V gene is TRBV5-6, the J gene TRBJ1-1; TRBD1 aligns across 10 bases. The CDR3 loop spans 16 amino acids. V shed 0 bases and J 5 bases; nucleotides not matched to a gene: 7. CDR1 SGHDT and CDR2 YYEEEE come from the germline V gene. The CDR3 DNA is TGTGCCAGCAGCTTGGCCGGGACAGGGGTCGGGACTGAAGCTTTCTTT. Translating gives CASSLAGTGVGTEAFF.

This sequence joins TRBV6-5 and TRBJ2-7, with TRBD2 identical over 8 bases. This CDR3 has 15 residues. Trimming at V came to 6 bases and at J to 2 bases, leaving 9 bases not matched to a gene. The germline CDR1 and CDR2 sequences are MNHEY and SVGAGI. CDR3 sequence reads: CASSPPGSGAYEQYF. CDR3 nucleotides: TGTGCCAGCAGCCCGCCGGGTAGCGGGGCCTACGAGCAGTACTTC.

CDR3 sequence (DNA): TGCGCCAGCAGCTGGGGGGGACTAGCGTCCTGGGAGCAGTTCTTC. Its protein product is CASSWGGLASWEQFF. The chain links TRBV5-1 to TRBJ2-1; 10 bases are shared with TRBD2. This CDR3 comprises 15 residues. Losses at the gene ends were 3 bases for V and 10 bases for J; bases not matched to a gene: 10. In germline, CDR1 is SGHRS, CDR2 YFSETQ.

This rearrangement joins TRBV28 to TRBJ2-1; 9 bases match TRBD2. Germline V lookup: CDR1 MDHEN, CDR2 SYDVKM. V shed 6 bases, J shed 11 bases, and the junction held 8 bases outside the gene matches. The CDR3 runs to 13 residues. This CDR3 is CASSPSGTLKQFF. DNA for the CDR3: TGTGCCAGCAGCCCTAGCGGGACCCTGAAGCAGTTCTTC.

Worth noting for this clone: Other nucleotide sequences in the sample specify the same CDR3. V is TRBV9 and J is TRBJ2-7; D unresolved. V lost 0 bases, J lost 1 base, and 8 bases lay in between. The CDR3 totals 14 residues. Germline loops: CDR1 SGDLS, CDR2 YYNGEE. The CDR3 protein is CASSVEGFSYEQYF. The CDR3 bases are TGTGCCAGCAGCGTAGAAGGGTTTTCCTACGAGCAGTACTTC.

The chain couples TRBV9 to TRBJ2-3; D unresolved. Per germline, CDR1 SGDLS and CDR2 YYNGEE. This CDR3 region has 14 residues. V lost 4 bases and J 4 bases, leaving 13 bases between the germline ends. The CDR3 sequence is CASSPWDIADTQYF. The CDR3 nucleotides read TGTGCCAGCAGCCCCTGGGATATTGCAGATACGCAGTATTTT.

The table lists this clone with a few counts. The chain couples TRBV4-1 to TRBJ1-1; D is undetermined. Germline V gene sequence: CDR1 MGHRA, CDR2 YSYEKL. With 0 bases removed from V and 8 bases from J, the gap between germline ends came to 10 bases. The CDR3 is made up of 13 amino acids. DNA of the CDR3: TGCGCCAGCAGCCAAGAAACCTGGTCGGAAGCTTTCTTT. Its protein product is CASSQETWSEAFF.